This TCR beta chain is drawn from a study of blood T cell repertoires in COVID-19. CDR3 size: 16 residues. Trimming took off 10 bases at V and 0 bases at J, with 22 bases between the two ends. Per the germline V gene, CDR1 is MNHGY and CDR2 is SAAAGT. Sequencing was performed with immunoSEQ multiplex PCR; in TCRdb, only in-frame clones are kept and a portion is missing. The sample holds about 100,000 clones; about four fifths are singletons and the top ten take 15% to 20%. Sequencing was performed on peripheral blood. The receptor was isolated from an elderly woman with active or convalescent COVID-19. This sequence joins TRBV6-8 and TRBJ2-7, with D maybe TRBD2 (6 bases). The CDR3 here is CATPSPRGEISYEQYF. The CDR3 nucleotides read TGTGCCACACCTAGCCCCCGCGGGGAGATCTCCTACGAGCAGTACTTC.